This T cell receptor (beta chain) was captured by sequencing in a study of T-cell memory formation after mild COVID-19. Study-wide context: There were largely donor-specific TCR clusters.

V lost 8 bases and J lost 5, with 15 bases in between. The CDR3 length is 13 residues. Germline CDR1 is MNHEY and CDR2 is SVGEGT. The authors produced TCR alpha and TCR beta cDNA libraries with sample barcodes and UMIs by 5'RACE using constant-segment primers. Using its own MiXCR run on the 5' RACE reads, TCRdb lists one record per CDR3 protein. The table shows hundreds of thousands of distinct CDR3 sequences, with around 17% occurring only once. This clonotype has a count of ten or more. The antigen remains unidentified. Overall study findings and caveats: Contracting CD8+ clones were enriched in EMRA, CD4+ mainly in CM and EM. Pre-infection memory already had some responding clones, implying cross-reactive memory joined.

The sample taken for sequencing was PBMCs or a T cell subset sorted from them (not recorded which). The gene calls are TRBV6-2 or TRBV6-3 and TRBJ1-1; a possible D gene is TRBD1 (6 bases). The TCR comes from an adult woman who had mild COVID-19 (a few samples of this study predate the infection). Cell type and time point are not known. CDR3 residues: CASRQDLNTEAFF. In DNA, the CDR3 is TGTGCCAGCCGACAGGACCTAAATACTGAAGCTTTCTTT.